This TCR beta chain was captured by sequencing in a study of metastatic and nonmetastatic thyroid tumors. On the study more broadly: Where malignant and benign thyroid patients were concerned, repertoires were compared across blood and tumor or nodule tissue. The study, taken as a whole, reports: It was reportedly found that TCR beta diversity was significantly higher in malignant thyroid tumors than in benign nodules, a difference seen in both blood and tumor samples.

MiXCR re-clonotyped the PCR reads for TCRdb. The sample contains tens of thousands of clones, roughly 25% of which appear only once. In regard to this clone: Its antigen is not identified. At one boundary the junction diverges from the germline segment, which might be a read error.

Germline V lookup: CDR1 MNHEY, CDR2 SMNVEV (reference sequence). This CDR3 is 14 amino acids long. Prior to thyroid surgery, none of the patients had received any treatment. The receptor's source is a female donor with papillary thyroid cancer or a benign thyroid nodule (not recorded which). Some clones in this sample may be carry-over from other donors' samples. The sequencing sample was made of blood. This chain connects TRBV27 to TRBJ1-1, with no clear D. The chain's CDR3 is CARSLSYTNTEAFF. The CDR3 bases are TGTGCCAGGAGTTTATCCTACACGAACACAGAAGCTTTCTTT.